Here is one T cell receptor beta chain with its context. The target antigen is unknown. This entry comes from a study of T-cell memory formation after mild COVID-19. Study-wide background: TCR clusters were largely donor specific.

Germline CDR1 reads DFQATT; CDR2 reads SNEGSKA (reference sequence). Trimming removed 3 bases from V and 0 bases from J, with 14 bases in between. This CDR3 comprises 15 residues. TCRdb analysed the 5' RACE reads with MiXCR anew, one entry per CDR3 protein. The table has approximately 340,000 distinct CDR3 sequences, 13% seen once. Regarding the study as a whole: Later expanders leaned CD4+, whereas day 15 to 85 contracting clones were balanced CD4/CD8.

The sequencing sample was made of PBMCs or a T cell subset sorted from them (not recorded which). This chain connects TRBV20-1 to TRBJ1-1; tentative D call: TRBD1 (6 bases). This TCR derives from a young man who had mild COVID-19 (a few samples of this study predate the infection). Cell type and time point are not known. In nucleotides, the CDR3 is TGCAGTGCTAGGGACTTTCAGGGGTTGAACACTGAAGCTTTCTTT. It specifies CSARDFQGLNTEAFF.